The 19 T cell receptor beta chains below all came from one sample that was sequenced in a study of blood T cell repertoires in COVID-19. Sequenced by immunoSEQ multiplex PCR; TCRdb stores in-frame clones only, minus some. The sample comprises under 250,000 clones, around 80% of which are singletons, and around 5.1% rests with the top ten. What was sequenced was peripheral blood. The receptors were gathered from a woman aged 70 to 79 with acute or convalescent COVID-19.

The chain employs TRBV7-9 and TRBJ2-3, with 9 positions matching TRBD1. CDR1 and CDR2 (germline): SEHNR, FQNEAQ (reference sequence). This CDR3 is 16 amino acids long. Trimming at V came to 4 bases and at J to 2 bases, leaving 7 bases not matched to a gene. CDR3: CASSSGQGTVTDTQYF. CDR3 sequence (DNA): TGTGCCAGCAGCTCCGGACAGGGGACGGTCACAGATACGCAGTATTTT.

The sample holds a few counts of this clone. This rearrangement joins TRBV27 to TRBJ2-1, with D hard to call. The V end lost 3 bases, the J end lost 7 bases, and 10 bases lay between the germline ends. Looked up from germline, CDR1 is MNHEY and CDR2 is SMNVEV (reference sequence). The CDR3 is made up of 13 amino acids. The CDR3 region is CASSFEAGNEQFF. CDR3 DNA sequence: TGTGCCAGCAGTTTCGAGGCTGGGAATGAGCAGTTCTTC.

The chain carries TRBV5-1 and TRBJ1-3; D not certain. The germline gives CDR1 SGHRS, CDR2 YFSETQ. This CDR3 spans 13 amino acids. The V gene lost 5 bases and the J gene lost 4 bases, with 10 bases spanning the gap. In nucleotides, the CDR3 is TGCGCCAGCAGTCTGGTCGCGGGAAACACCATATATTTT. Amino acids: CASSLVAGNTIYF.

This clone was counted a single time. The chain carries TRBV30 and TRBJ1-4; 8 bases fit TRBD1. With V trimmed by 2 bases and J by 7 bases, 6 bases remained unmatched. The CDR3 covers 14 residues. CDR1 GTSNPN and CDR2 SVGIG come from the germline V gene (reference sequence). CDR3: CAWSPDRAIEKLFF. DNA of the CDR3: TGTGCCTGGAGTCCGGACAGGGCAATTGAAAAACTGTTTTTT.

This sequence joins TRBV7-9 and TRBJ2-5, with D possibly matching TRBD1 (6 bases). Deletions cut 11 bases from V and 1 base from J, with 20 bases between. In germline, CDR1 is SEHNR, CDR2 FQNEAQ (reference sequence). The CDR3 is made up of 15 amino acids. The CDR3 region has the DNA TGTGCCTGCGTCCCGCTAGACAGGCCCCAAGAGACCCAGTACTTC. It translates to CACVPLDRPQETQYF.

V usage is TRBV27 and J usage is TRBJ2-5; 9 bases fit TRBD2. CDR3 length: 16 amino acids. Trimming cost V 5 bases and J 4 bases; bases outside gene matches: 11. Germline lookup yields CDR1 MNHEY and CDR2 SMNVEV (reference sequence). The CDR3 sequence is CASSPRIAGAGETQYF. CDR3 in DNA: TGTGCCAGCAGTCCCAGGATAGCGGGAGCAGGAGAGACCCAGTACTTC.

The CDR3 spells CASSQDGGGTGYTF. The DNA of the CDR3 is TGTGCCAGCAGCCAAGATGGGGGAGGAACCGGCTACACCTTC. The rearrangement links TRBV3-1 (or the pseudogene TRBV3-2) to TRBJ1-2, with a possible D match to TRBD1 (5 bases). V dropped 0 bases and J dropped 8 bases, with 13 bases sitting between them. From germline, CDR1 is LGHDT and CDR2 YNNKEL (reference sequence). The CDR3 is made up of 14 amino acids.

The chain has TRBV4-1 and TRBJ2-3; D gene unclear. CDR3 length: 13 residues. The germline V gene encodes CDR1 MGHRA and CDR2 YSYEKL. V was clipped by 4 bases and J by 6 bases, with 11 bases between them. The CDR3 DNA reads TGCGCCAGCAGCCCCGAGAAGCCGGATACGCAGTATTTT. Translated, it gives CASSPEKPDTQYF.

V is TRBV6-5 and J is TRBJ1-2; TRBD1 agrees at 8 bases. The CDR3 runs to 14 residues. CDR1 and CDR2 (germline): MNHEY, SVGAGI. The trim removed 7 bases at V and 0 bases at J, leaving 4 bases unmatched. CDR3 amino acids: CASIPDRANYGYTF. In nucleotides, the CDR3 is TGTGCCAGCATCCCGGACAGGGCTAACTATGGCTACACCTTC.

This chain connects TRBV13 to TRBJ2-1; TRBD1 matches 10 bases. Germline CDR1 is PRHDT and CDR2 is FYEKMQ (reference sequence). Unmatched junction bases numbered 7, after V lost 4 bases and J lost 4 bases. The CDR3 loop spans 16 amino acids. The CDR3 DNA follows: TGTGCCAGCAGCTCAAGACAGGGGGCGCATTACAATGAGCAGTTCTTC. It translates to CASSSRQGAHYNEQFF.

The chain is built from TRBV4-2 and TRBJ2-7; 9 bases map to TRBD1. V lost 1 base to trimming and J lost 2 bases; unmatched junction nucleotides: 9. The V gene's germline CDR1 is LGHNA and CDR2 YNFKEQ. The CDR3 runs 17 residues. In nucleotides, the CDR3 is TGTGCCAGCAGCCAAGCTACAGGGGGCCTGTTGGCCTACGAGCAGTACTTC. Translated, it gives CASSQATGGLLAYEQYF.

The rearrangement uses TRBV2 and TRBJ2-7, with a tentative D call TRBD2 (6 bases). The germline V gene has CDR1 SNHLY and CDR2 FYNNEI. This CDR3 region has 16 residues. V was pared by 7 bases and J by 2 bases, with 21 bases between. CDR3 residues: CASKYGGQGRTYEQYF. The CDR3 nucleotides are TGTGCCAGCAAATACGGGGGTCAGGGTAGGACCTACGAGCAGTACTTC.

The V call is TRBV7-2, the J call TRBJ2-3, with D perhaps TRBD2 (5 bases). Per the germline V gene, CDR1 is SGHTA and CDR2 is FQGNSA. V lost 6 bases to trimming and J lost 3 bases, with 19 bases between them. This CDR3 has 16 residues. CDR3 loop: CASSADLGVITDTQYF. In nucleotides, the CDR3 is TGTGCCAGCAGTGCGGACTTGGGCGTTATAACAGATACGCAGTATTTT.

This clone was recorded a few times. The chain is built from TRBV19 and TRBJ1-3; perhaps TRBD1 as D (5 bases). Germline CDR1 and CDR2: LNHDA and SQIVND (reference sequence). The CDR3 contains 13 residues. With 6 bases removed from V and 6 bases from J, the gap between germline ends came to 12 bases. CDR3 in DNA: TGTGCCAGTAGCCCAGGGCTCGTAAACACCATATATTTT. Its translation: CASSPGLVNTIYF.

This chain links TRBV24-1 with TRBJ2-7; 7 bases are shared with TRBD2. Trimming took 4 bases from V and 4 from J; bases not matched to a gene: 6. The CDR3 consists of 14 residues. From germline, CDR1 is KGHDR and CDR2 SFDVKD. The CDR3 sequence is CATSEGGSGYEQYF. In nucleotides, the CDR3 is TGTGCCACCAGTGAGGGCGGGAGTGGGTACGAGCAGTACTTC.

The genes are TRBV5-1 and TRBJ1-1, with TRBD1 identical over 10 bases. The V and J ends lost 3 bases and 7 bases, in that order; junction bases with no gene match: 9. CDR3 size: 15 residues. In germline, CDR1 is SGHRS, CDR2 YFSETQ. CDR3 nucleotide sequence: TGCGCCAGCAGCTCCCTGGGACAGGGGTTATTTGAAGCTTTCTTT. Translating gives CASSSLGQGLFEAFF. The full variable domain, its missing parts supplied by reference TRBV5-1 and TRBJ1-1, is KAGVTQTPRYLIKTRGQQVTLSCSPISGHRSVSWYQQTPGQGLQFLFEYFSETQRNKGNFPGRFSGRQFSNSRSEMNVSTLELGDSALYLCASSSLGQGLFEAFFGQGTRLTVV.

This rearrangement joins TRBV15 to TRBJ2-3, with D tentatively TRBD1 (5 bases). The CDR3 is made up of 15 amino acids. Germline V CDR1 and CDR2: LNHNV, YYDKDF (reference sequence). V was shortened by 0 bases and J by 5 bases, with 12 bases between the two germline ends. CDR3 in amino acids: CATSRDLSQGDTQYF. The CDR3 DNA reads as TGTGCCACCAGCAGAGATCTGTCCCAGGGAGATACGCAGTATTTT.

The chain couples TRBV29-1 to TRBJ2-3, with a possible D match to TRBD1 (6 bases). Trimming took off 4 bases at V and 4 bases at J, with 15 bases between the two ends. The CDR3 sequence is 14 residues long. Germline V CDR1 and CDR2: SQVTM, ANQGSEA. The CDR3 DNA reads as TGCAGCGTTGGGTCAGGGGATTCTCCAGATACGCAGTATTTT. It yields the protein CSVGSGDSPDTQYF.

The chain combines TRBV27 with TRBJ2-2; TRBD2 aligns across 7 bases. With 3 bases clipped from V and 4 bases from J, the junction kept 5 bases outside the gene matches. The CDR3 has 15 residues. CDR1 is MNHEY and CDR2 is SMNVEV in the germline V gene (reference sequence). This CDR3 reads CASSFEGGRTGELFF. The CDR3 nucleotides read TGTGCCAGCAGTTTTGAGGGAGGGCGCACCGGGGAGCTGTTTTTT.